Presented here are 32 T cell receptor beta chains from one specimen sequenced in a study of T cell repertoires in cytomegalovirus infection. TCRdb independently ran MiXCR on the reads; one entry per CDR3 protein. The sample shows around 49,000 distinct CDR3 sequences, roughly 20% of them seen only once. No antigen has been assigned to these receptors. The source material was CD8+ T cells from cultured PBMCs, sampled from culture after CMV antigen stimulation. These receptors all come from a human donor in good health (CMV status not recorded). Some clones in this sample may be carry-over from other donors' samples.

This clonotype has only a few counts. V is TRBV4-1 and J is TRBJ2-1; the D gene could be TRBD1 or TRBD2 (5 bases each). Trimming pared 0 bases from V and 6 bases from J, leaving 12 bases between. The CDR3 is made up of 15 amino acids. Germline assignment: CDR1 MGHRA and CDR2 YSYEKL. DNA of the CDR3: TGCGCCAGCAGCCAAGATCATGGGGGTGCCAATGAGCAGTTCTTC. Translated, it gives CASSQDHGGANEQFF.

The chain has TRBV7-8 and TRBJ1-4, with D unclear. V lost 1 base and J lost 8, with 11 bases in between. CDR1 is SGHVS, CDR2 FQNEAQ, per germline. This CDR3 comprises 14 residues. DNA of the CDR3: TGTGCCAGCAGCTTAGGAAGGGTGCAAGAAAAACTGTTTTTT. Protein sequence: CASSLGRVQEKLFF.

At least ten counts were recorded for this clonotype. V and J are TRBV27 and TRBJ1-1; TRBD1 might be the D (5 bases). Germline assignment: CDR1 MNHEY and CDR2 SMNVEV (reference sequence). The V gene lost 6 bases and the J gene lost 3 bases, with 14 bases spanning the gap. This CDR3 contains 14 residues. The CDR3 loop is CASSDLTDYTEAFF. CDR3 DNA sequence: TGTGCCAGCAGCGATTTGACAGATTACACTGAAGCTTTCTTT.

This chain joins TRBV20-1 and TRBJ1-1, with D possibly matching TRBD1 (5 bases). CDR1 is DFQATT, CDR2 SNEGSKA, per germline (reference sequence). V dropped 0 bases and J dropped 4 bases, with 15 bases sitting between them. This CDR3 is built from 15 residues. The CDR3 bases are TGCAGTGCTAGAGATTGGGTCCTGGGGGGCACTGAAGCTTTCTTT. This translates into CSARDWVLGGTEAFF.

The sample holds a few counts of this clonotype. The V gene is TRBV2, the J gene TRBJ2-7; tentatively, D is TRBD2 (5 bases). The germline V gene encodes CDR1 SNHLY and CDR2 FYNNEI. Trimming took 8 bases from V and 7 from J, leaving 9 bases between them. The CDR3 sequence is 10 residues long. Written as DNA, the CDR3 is TGTGCCAGCGAGGGTCCGGAGCAGTACTTC. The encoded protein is CASEGPEQYF.

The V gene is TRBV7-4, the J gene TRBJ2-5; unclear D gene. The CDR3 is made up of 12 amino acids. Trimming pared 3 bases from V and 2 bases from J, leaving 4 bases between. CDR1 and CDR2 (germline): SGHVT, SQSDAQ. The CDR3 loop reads CASSLRQETQYF. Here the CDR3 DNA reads TGTGCCAGCAGCTTGAGGCAAGAGACCCAGTACTTC.

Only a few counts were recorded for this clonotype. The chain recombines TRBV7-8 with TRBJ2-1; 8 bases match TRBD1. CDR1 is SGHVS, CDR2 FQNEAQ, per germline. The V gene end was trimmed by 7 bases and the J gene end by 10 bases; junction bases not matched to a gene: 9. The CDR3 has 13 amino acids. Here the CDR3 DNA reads TGTGCCAGCATCCGGACAGGGCGGTTCGAGCAGTTCTTC. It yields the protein CASIRTGRFEQFF. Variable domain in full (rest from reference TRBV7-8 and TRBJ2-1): GAGVSQSPRYKVAKRGQDVALRCDPISGHVSLFWYQQALGQGPEFLTYFQNEAQLDKSGLPSDRFFAERPEGSVSTLKIQRTQQEDSAVYLCASIRTGRFEQFFGPGTRLTVL.

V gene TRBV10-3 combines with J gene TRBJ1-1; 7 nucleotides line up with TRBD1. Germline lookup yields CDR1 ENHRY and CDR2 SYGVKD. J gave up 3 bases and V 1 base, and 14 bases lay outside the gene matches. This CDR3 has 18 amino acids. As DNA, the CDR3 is TGTGCCATCAGTGAGTTCAAGACGACAGGGACCGGGGACACTGAAGCTTTCTTT. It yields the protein CAISEFKTTGTGDTEAFF.

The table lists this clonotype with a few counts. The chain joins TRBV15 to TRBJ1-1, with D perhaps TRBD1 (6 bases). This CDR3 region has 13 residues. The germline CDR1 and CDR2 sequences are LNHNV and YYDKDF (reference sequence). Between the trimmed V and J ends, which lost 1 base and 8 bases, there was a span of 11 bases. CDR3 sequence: CATSRAGVLEAFF. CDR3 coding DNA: TGTGCCACCAGCAGAGCAGGGGTTTTAGAAGCTTTCTTT. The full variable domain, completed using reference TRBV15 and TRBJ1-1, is DAMVIQNPRYQVTQFGKPVTLSCSQTLNHNVMYWYQQKSSQAPKLLFHYYDKDFNNEADTPDNFQSRRPNTSFCFLDIRSPGLGDTAMYLCATSRAGVLEAFFGQGTRLTVV.

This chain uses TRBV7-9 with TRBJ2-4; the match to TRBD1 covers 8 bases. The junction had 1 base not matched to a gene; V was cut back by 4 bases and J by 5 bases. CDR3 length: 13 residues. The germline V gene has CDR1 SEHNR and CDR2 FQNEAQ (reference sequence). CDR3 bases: TGTGCCAGCAGCTCGGACAGGGAAAACATTCAGTACTTC. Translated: CASSSDRENIQYF.

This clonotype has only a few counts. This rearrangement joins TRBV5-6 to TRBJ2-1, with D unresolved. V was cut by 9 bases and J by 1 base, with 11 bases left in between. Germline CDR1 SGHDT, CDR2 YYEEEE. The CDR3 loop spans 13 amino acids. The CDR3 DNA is TGTGCCACCTCGCTGGGTTCCTACAATGAGCAGTTCTTC. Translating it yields CATSLGSYNEQFF. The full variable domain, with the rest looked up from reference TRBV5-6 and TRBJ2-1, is DAGVTQSPTHLIKTRGQQVTLRCSPKSGHDTVSWYQQALGQGPQFIFQYYEEEERQRGNFPDRFSGHQFPNYSSELNVNALLLGDSALYLCATSLGSYNEQFFGPGTRLTVL.

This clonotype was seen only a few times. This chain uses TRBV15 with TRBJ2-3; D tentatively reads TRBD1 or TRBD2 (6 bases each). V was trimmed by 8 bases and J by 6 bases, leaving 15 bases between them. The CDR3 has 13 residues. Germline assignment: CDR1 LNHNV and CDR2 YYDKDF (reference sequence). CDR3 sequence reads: CATGYPGGDTQYF. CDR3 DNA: TGTGCCACCGGATACCCCGGGGGCGATACGCAGTATTTT.

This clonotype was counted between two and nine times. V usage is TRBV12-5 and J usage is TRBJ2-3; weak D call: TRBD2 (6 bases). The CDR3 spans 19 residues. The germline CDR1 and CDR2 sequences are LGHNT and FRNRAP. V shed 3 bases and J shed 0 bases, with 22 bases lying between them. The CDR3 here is CASGFAPHLTGVSTDTQYF. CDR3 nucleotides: TGTGCTAGTGGTTTCGCTCCCCACCTCACGGGAGTGAGCACAGATACGCAGTATTTT.

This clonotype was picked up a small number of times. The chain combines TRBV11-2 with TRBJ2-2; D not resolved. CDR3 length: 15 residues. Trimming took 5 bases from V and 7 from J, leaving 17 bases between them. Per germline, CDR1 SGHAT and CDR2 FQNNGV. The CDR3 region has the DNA TGTGCCAGCAGCCCCCGCAGTAATCCCAACGGGGAGCTGTTTTTT. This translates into CASSPRSNPNGELFF.

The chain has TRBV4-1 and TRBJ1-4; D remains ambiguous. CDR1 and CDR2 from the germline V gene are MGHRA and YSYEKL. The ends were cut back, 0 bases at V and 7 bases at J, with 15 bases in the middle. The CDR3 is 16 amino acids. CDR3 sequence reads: CASSQELPADGEKLFF. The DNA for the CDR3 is TGCGCCAGCAGCCAAGAGCTTCCGGCGGACGGTGAAAAACTGTTTTTT.

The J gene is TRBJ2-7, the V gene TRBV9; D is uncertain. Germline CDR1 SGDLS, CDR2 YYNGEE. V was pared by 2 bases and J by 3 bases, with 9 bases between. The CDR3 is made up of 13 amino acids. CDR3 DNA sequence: TGTGCCAGCAGCGTCGGACCTCGCTACGAGCAGTACTTC. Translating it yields CASSVGPRYEQYF.

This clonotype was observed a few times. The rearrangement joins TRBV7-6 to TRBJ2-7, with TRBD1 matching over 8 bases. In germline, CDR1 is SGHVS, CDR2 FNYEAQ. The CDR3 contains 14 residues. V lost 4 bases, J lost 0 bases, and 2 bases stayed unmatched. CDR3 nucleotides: TGTGCCAGCAGCTCACAGGGGGGCTCCTACGAGCAGTACTTC. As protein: CASSSQGGSYEQYF.

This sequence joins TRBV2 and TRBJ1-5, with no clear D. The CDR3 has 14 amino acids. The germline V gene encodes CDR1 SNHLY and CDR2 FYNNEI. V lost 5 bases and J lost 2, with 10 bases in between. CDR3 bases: TGTGCCAGCAGTCCTCCGGGCCGCAATCAGCCCCAGCATTTT. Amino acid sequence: CASSPPGRNQPQHF.

CDR3 in amino acids: CASSLLGTSGTYNEQFF. CDR3 coding DNA: TGTGCCAGCAGCTTATTGGGGACTAGCGGGACTTACAATGAGCAGTTCTTC. The rearrangement joins TRBV7-2 to TRBJ2-1, with 13 bases fitting TRBD2. The V gene's germline CDR1 is SGHTA and CDR2 FQGNSA. The length of the CDR3 is 17 residues. V lost 2 bases, J lost 4 bases, and 5 bases stayed unmatched.

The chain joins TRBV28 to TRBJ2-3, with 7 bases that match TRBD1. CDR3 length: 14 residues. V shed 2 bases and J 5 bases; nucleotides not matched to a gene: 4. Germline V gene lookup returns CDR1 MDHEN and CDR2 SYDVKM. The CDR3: CASSLTQGEDTQYF. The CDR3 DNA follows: TGTGCCAGCAGTTTAACCCAGGGGGAAGATACGCAGTATTTT. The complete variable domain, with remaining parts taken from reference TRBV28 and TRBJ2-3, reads DVKVTQSSRYLVKRTGEKVFLECVQDMDHENMFWYRQDPGLGLRLIYFSYDVKMKEKGDIPEGYSVSREKKERFSLILESASTNQTSMYLCASSLTQGEDTQYFGPGTRLTVL.

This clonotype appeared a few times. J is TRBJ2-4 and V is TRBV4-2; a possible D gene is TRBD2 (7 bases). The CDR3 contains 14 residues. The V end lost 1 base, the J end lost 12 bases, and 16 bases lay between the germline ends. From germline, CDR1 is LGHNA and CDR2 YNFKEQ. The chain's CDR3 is CASSQGGGGHSQYF. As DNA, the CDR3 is TGTGCCAGCAGCCAAGGGGGAGGGGGGCACAGTCAGTACTTC.

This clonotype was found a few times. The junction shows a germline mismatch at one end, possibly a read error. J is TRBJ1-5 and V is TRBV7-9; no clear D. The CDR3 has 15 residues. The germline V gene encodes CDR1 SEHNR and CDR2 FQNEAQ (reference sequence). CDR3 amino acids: CASSSHLGSYQPQHF. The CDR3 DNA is TGTGCCAGCAGCTCCCATCTTGGTAGCTATCAGCCCCAGCATTTT.

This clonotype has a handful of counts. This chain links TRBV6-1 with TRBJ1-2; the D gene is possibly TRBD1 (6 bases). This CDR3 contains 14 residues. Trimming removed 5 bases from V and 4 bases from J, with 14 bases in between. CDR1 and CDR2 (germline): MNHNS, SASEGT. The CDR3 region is CASSNPRGTYGYTF. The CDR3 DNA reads TGTGCCAGCAGTAATCCCAGGGGAACCTATGGCTACACCTTC.

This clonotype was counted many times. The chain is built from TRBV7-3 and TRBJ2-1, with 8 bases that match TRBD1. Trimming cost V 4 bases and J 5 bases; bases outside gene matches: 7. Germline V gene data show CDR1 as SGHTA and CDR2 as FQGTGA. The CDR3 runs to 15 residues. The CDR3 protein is CASSSPGQGDNEQFF. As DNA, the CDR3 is TGTGCCAGCAGCTCCCCCGGACAGGGTGACAATGAGCAGTTCTTC.

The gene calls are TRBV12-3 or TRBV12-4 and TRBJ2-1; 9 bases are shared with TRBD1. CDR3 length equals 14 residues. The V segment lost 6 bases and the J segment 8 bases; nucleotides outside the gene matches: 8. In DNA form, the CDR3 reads TGTGCCAGCAGCCTCCGGGACAGGGTTGATGAGCAGTTCTTC. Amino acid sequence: CASSLRDRVDEQFF.

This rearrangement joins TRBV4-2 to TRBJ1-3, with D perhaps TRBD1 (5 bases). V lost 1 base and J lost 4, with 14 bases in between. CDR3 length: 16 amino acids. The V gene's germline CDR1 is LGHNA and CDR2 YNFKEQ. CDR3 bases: TGTGCCAGCAGCCAAGGAGGCAGGGATGTGGGAAACACCATATATTTT. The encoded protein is CASSQGGRDVGNTIYF.

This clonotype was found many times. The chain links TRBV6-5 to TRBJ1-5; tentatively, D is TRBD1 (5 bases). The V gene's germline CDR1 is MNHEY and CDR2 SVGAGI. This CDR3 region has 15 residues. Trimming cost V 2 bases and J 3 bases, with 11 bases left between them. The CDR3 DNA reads TGTGCCAGCAGTTACCGGGACGGACCCAATCAGCCCCAGCATTTT. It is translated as CASSYRDGPNQPQHF.

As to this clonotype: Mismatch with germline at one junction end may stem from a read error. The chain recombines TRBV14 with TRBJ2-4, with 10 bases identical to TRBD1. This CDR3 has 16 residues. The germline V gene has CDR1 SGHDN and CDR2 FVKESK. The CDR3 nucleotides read TGTGCCAGCAGCCTAGGACAGGGGGTAGCCAAAAACAGTCAGTACTTC. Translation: CASSLGQGVAKNSQYF.

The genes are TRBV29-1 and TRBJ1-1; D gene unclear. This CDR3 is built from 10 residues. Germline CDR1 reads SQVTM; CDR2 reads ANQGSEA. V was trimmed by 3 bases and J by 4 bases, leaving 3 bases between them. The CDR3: CSVESTEAFF. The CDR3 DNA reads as TGCAGCGTTGAGAGCACTGAAGCTTTCTTT.

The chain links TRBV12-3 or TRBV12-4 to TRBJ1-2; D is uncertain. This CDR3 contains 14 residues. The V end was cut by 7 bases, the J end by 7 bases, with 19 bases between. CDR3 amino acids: CASTTLLGNSGYTF. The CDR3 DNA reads TGTGCCAGCACTACACTTTTGGGAAATTCTGGCTACACCTTC.

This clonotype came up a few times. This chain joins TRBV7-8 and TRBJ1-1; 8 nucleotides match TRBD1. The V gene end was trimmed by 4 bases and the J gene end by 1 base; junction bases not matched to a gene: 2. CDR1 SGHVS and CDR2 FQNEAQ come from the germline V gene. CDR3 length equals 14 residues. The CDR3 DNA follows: TGTGCCAGCAGCTGGACAGGGCGGAACACTGAAGCTTTCTTT. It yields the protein CASSWTGRNTEAFF.

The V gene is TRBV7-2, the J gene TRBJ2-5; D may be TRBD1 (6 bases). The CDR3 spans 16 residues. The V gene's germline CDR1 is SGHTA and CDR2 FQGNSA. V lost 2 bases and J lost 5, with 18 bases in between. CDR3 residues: CASSLWGLGLAETQYF. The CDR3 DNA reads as TGTGCCAGCAGCTTATGGGGGCTTGGGTTGGCGGAGACCCAGTACTTC.